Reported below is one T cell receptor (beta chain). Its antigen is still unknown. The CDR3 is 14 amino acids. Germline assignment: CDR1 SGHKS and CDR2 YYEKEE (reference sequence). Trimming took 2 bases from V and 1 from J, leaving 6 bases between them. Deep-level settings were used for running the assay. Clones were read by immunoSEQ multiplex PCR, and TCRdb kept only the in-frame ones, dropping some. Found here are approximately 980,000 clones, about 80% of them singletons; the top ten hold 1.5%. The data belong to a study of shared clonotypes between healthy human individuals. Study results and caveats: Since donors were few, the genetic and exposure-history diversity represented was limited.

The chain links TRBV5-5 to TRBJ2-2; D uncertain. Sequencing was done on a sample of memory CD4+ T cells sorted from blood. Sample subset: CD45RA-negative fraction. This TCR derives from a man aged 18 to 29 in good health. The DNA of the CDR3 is TGTGCCAGCAGCTTAATTTTGAACACCGGGGAGCTGTTTTTT. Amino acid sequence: CASSLILNTGELFF.